This entry features one T cell receptor beta chain sequence. These data originate in a study of blood T cell repertoires in COVID-19. Assay: immunoSEQ multiplex PCR; the TCRdb copy retains only in-frame clones and omits some. The sample holds 540,000 or so clones, about 88% seen once. The CDR3 spans 13 residues. V gave up 3 bases and J gave up 2 bases; unmatched junction bases: 0. CDR1 and CDR2 from the germline V gene are SGDLS and YYNGEE. Enrolment of Seattle patients took place during active infection, and they were followed longitudinally. Sequencing used peripheral blood. The J gene is TRBJ1-2, the V gene TRBV9; 8 bases line up with TRBD1. This sequence originates from a woman between 50 and 59 years old with COVID-19, enrolled during active disease. The CDR3 DNA reads TGTGCCAGCAGCGGGACAGGGAACTATGGCTACACCTTC. Its protein product is CASSGTGNYGYTF.